This T cell receptor beta chain was identified during a study of PD-L1 blockade in urothelial cancer. Overall study: Chemotherapy regimens numbering 0 to 3 had been given to patients.

CDR3 length equals 15 residues. Looked up from germline, CDR1 is SGHNT and CDR2 is YYREEE (reference sequence). V lost 0 bases and J 3 bases, leaving 12 bases between the germline ends. Specified time point: pretreatment peripheral blood. This table comes from immunoSEQ multiplex PCR, and its TCRdb copy is limited to in-frame clones, with some not included. The sample includes tens of thousands of clones, approximately 88% seen only once; the top ten take 0.85% to 1%. This clonotype originated in a woman aged 80 or older with urothelial cancer. The sequenced sample was PBMCs, obtained around atezolizumab (anti-PD-L1) treatment. This sequence joins TRBV5-4 and TRBJ1-2, with D possibly TRBD1 on 5 matching bases. Here the CDR3 DNA reads TGTGCCAGCAGCTTGGTCAGGGTGGGTGACTATGGCTACACCTTC. Its protein is CASSLVRVGDYGYTF. The full variable domain, with the rest looked up from reference TRBV5-4 and TRBJ1-2, is ETGVTQSPTHLIKTRGQQVTLRCSSQSGHNTVSWYQQALGQGPQFIFQYYREEENGRGNFPPRFSGLQFPNYSSELNVNALELDDSALYLCASSLVRVGDYGYTFGSGTRLTVV.